Listed below are T cell receptor beta chains from one sample, sequenced in a study of blood T cell repertoires in COVID-19. Clones were sequenced by immunoSEQ multiplex PCR, and TCRdb holds only the in-frame ones, with some missing. The sample shows 35,000 to 50,000 clones, roughly 87% of them seen only once. Material for sequencing was peripheral blood. The receptors come from a man aged 60 to 69 with acute or convalescent COVID-19. The CDR3 runs from the conserved cysteine through the conserved F or W. The D gene is left open where the match is weak. A row's size may be missing; if present it is once, few, many or a size class.

d_call	j_call	v_call	clone_size	cdr3_aa	cdr3_nt
-	TRBJ1-2	TRBV18	-	CASSPQAATTNYGYTF	TGTGCCAGCTCACCACAAGCAGCTACTACTAACTATGGCTACACCTTC
-	TRBJ1-3	TRBV11-3	-	CASSLPRRPLRGNTIYF	TGTGCCAGCAGCTTACCGAGGAGACCCTTGCGGGGAAACACCATATATTTT
-	TRBJ1-6	TRBV7-8	once	CASSARVVGNSPLHF	TGTGCCAGCAGCGCCAGGGTCGTCGGGAATTCACCCCTCCACTTT
TRBD1	TRBJ2-7	TRBV6-5	-	CASSTRDSRSYEQYF	TGTGCCAGCAGTACCAGGGACAGCCGCTCCTACGAGCAGTACTTC
-	TRBJ1-4	TRBV7-2	-	CASSLYSTTNEKLFF	TGTGCCAGCAGCTTATATAGCACAACTAATGAAAAACTGTTTTTT
-	TRBJ2-7	TRBV14	-	CASSGFPGEQYF	TGTGCCAGCAGTGGCTTTCCGGGCGAGCAGTACTTC
-	TRBJ1-6	TRBV19	-	CASSPDSFNSPLHF	TGTGCCAGTAGTCCGGACTCGTTTAATTCACCCCTCCACTTT
-	TRBJ1-3	TRBV30	-	CAWSVSASGNTIYF	TGTGCCTGGAGTGTTTCTGCCAGTGGAAACACCATATATTTT
-	TRBJ2-3	TRBV5-6	-	CASSLVGGLDTQYF	TGTGCCAGCAGCTTGGTCGGAGGGCTTGATACGCAGTATTTT
-	TRBJ2-5	TRBV6-5	-	CASKLQEIQETQYF	TGTGCCAGCAAATTACAGGAAATCCAAGAGACCCAGTACTTC
-	TRBJ2-3	TRBV5-6	few	CASSRRGGFDTQYF	TGTGCCAGCAGCCGGAGGGGGGGATTTGATACGCAGTATTTT
-	TRBJ1-1	TRBV11-2	-	CASSPVLVNTEAFF	TGTGCCAGCAGCCCAGTCTTGGTGAACACTGAAGCTTTCTTT
TRBD2	TRBJ2-1	TRBV4-2	-	CASSQSGGRDEQFF	TGTGCCAGCAGTCAAAGCGGGGGCAGGGATGAGCAGTTCTTC
-	TRBJ1-6	TRBV5-5	few	CASSLGQRENSPLHF	TGTGCCAGCAGCTTGGGGCAGAGGGAAAATTCACCCCTCCACTTT
TRBD1	TRBJ2-2	TRBV2	-	CASSLGTANTGELFF	TGTGCCAGCAGTCTAGGGACAGCTAACACCGGGGAGCTGTTTTTT
-	TRBJ2-2	TRBV5-5	-	CASSLLQGDTGELFF	TGTGCCAGCAGCTTGTTACAGGGCGACACCGGGGAGCTGTTTTTT